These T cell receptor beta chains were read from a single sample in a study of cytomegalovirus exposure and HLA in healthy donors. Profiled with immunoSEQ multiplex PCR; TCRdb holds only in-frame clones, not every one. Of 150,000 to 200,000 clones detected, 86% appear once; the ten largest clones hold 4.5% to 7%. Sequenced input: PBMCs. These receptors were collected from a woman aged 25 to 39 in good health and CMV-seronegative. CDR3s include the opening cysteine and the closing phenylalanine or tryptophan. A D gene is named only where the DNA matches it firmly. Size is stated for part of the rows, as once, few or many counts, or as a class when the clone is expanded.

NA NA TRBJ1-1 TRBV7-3 CASSLGGPTEAFF TGTGCCAGCAGCTTAGGAGGACCCACTGAAGCTTTCTTT
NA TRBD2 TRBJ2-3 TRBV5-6 CASSTTSGAFSAQYF TGTGCCAGCAGCACGACTAGCGGGGCATTTTCCGCGCAGTATTTT
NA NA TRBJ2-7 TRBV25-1 CASSLSEVTYEQYF TGTGCCAGCAGCCTTAGTGAGGTCACCTACGAGCAGTACTTC
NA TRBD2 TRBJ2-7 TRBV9 CASSRSGNDEQYF TGTGCCAGCAGTCGTAGCGGGAATGACGAGCAGTACTTC
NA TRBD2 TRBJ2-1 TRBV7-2 CASSLSPGLVDNEQFF TGTGCCAGCAGCTTATCGCCGGGACTAGTTGACAATGAGCAGTTCTTC
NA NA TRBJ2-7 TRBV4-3 CASSQDLPGSQDEQYF TGCGCCAGCAGCCAAGATTTGCCAGGGAGTCAGGACGAGCAGTACTTC
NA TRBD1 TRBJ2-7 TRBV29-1 CSVGLDRHSYEQYF TGCAGCGTTGGGCTGGACAGGCACTCCTACGAGCAGTACTTC
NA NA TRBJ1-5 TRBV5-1 CASSPVQGTQPQHF TGCGCCAGCAGCCCCGTACAGGGAACTCAGCCCCAGCATTTT
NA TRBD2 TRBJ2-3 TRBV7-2 CASSQTTGGRDTQYF TGTGCCAGCAGCCAAACTACGGGGGGGCGGGATACGCAGTATTTT
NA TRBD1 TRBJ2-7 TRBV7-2 CASSLQGAEIGRQYF TGTGCCAGCAGCTTACAGGGGGCGGAAATCGGTCGGCAGTACTTC
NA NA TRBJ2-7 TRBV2 CASSDQGEGYEQYF TGTGCCAGCAGTGATCAGGGGGAGGGTTACGAGCAGTACTTC
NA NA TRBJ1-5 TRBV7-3 CASSLTGVGNQPQHF TGTGCCAGCAGCTTAACAGGGGTTGGCAATCAGCCCCAGCATTTT
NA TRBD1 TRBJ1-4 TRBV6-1 CASSPRDSTNEKLFF TGTGCCAGCAGTCCGAGGGACAGTACTAATGAAAAACTGTTTTTT
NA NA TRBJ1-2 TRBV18 CASSPAGLDGYTF TGTGCCAGCTCACCAGCAGGGTTGGATGGCTACACCTTC
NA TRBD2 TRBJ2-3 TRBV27 CASSPQRLAGGIDTQYF TGTGCCAGCAGTCCCCAAAGACTAGCGGGGGGGATAGATACGCAGTATTTT
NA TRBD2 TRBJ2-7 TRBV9 CASSVGTSGGVDF TGTGCCAGCAGCGTAGGGACTAGCGGGGGCGTCGACTTC
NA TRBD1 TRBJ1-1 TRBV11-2 CASSFMGQYTEAFF TGTGCCAGCAGCTTTATGGGACAGTACACTGAAGCTTTCTTT
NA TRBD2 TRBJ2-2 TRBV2 CASTSGTSDTGELFF TGTGCCAGCACCTCCGGGACTAGCGACACCGGGGAGCTGTTTTTT
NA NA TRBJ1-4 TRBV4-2 CASSQEQSEKLFF TGTGCCAGCAGCCAAGAACAGAGCGAAAAACTGTTTTTT
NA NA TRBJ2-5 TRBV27 CASSPDRQETQYF TGTGCCAGCAGCCCAGACAGGCAAGAGACCCAGTACTTC
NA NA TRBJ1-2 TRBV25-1 CASSEGRVGYTF TGTGCCAGCAGTGAAGGCAGGGTGGGCTACACCTTC
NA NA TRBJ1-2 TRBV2 CASQGLLTDSTLWGYTF TGTGCCAGTCAGGGTCTACTCACCGACAGCACCCTCTGGGGCTACACCTTC
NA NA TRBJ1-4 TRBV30 CAWSPGVGEKLFF TGTGCCTGGAGTCCGGGGGTAGGGGAAAAACTGTTTTTT
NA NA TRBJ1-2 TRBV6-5 CASSYSMEGGDHGYTF TGTGCCAGCAGTTACTCAATGGAGGGGGGCGACCATGGCTACACCTTC
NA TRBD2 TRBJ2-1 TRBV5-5 CASSATLLAAYNEQFF TGTGCCAGCAGCGCCACGCTACTAGCGGCCTACAATGAGCAGTTCTTC
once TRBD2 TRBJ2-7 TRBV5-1 CASSFGLGGGQYF TGCGCCAGCAGCTTCGGACTAGGCGGGGGGCAGTACTTC
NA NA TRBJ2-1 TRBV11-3 CASSLASTYNEQFF TGTGCCAGCAGCTTAGCCTCGACCTATAATGAGCAGTTCTTC
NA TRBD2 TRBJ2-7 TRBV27 CASSLSSGGAYEQYF TGTGCCAGCAGTTTATCGAGCGGGGGGGCCTACGAGCAGTACTTC
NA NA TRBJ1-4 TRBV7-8 CASSPPGIEKLFF TGTGCCAGCAGCCCCCCAGGCATAGAAAAACTGTTTTTT
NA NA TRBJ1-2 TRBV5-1 CASSTLTGPIDYGYTF TGCGCCAGCAGCACCTTAACAGGGCCCATCGACTATGGCTACACCTTC
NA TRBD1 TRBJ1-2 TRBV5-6 CASSLETGVDGYTF TGTGCCAGCAGCTTGGAGACAGGGGTGGATGGCTACACCTTC
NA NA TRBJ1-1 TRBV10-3 CAISGPGTKDTEAFF TGTGCCATCAGTGGCCCCGGGACCAAGGACACTGAAGCTTTCTTT
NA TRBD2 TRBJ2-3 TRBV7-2 CASSLSPSGTSVDTQYF TGTGCCAGCAGCCTTAGCCCTTCCGGGACTAGCGTAGATACGCAGTATTTT
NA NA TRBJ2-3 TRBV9 CASSVDQGQYTDTQYF TGTGCCAGCAGCGTAGATCAGGGACAATACACAGATACGCAGTATTTT